This TCR beta chain appears in the sequencing data of a study of CD8 T cells in Susac syndrome. The authors sequenced TCR beta from blood CD8+ and CD4+ T cells. The controls, all healthy donors, were matched for age and sex. Negative isolation yielded CD4+ and CD8+ T cells, and FACS enriched TEMRA cells. An input of about 0.5 to 1 ug of RNA was subjected to reverse transcription using random hexamers. One entry per CDR3 protein, called by TCRdb with MiXCR from the immunoSEQ multiplex PCR reads. This table holds 100,000 or so distinct CDR3 sequences, just under 95% found once. Per the germline V gene, CDR1 is SGHRS and CDR2 is YFSETQ. This CDR3 is 14 amino acids long. The V gene end was trimmed by 2 bases and the J gene end by 8 bases; junction bases not matched to a gene: 7.

The chain carries TRBV5-1 and TRBJ1-1, with 9 positions matching TRBD1. The sample consisted of CD8+ T cells from PBMCs. This receptor was taken from a human donor in good health. The CDR3 nucleotides read TGCGCCAGCAGCTTACAATCCGGGACAGGGGAAGCTTTCTTT. Its translation is CASSLQSGTGEAFF.